The clone carrying this T cell receptor (beta chain) is a singleton in its sample. The data were obtained in a study of blood T cell repertoires in COVID-19. Study-wide background: From the United States, Italy and Spain came samples of acute and convalescent COVID-19. PBMCs, B-cell-depleted T cells, or T cells were the source of the cDNA or gDNA that made up the material.

In the original processing: Estimated nucleated cell counts came from reference gene primer amplification. Measured with immunoSEQ multiplex PCR; TCRdb has only the in-frame clones, and not every one. Clone size and the V and J calls come from that table; the DNA yielded D and trimming. In the table there are around 430,000 clones, 70% to 90% of which are singletons. The Seattle site enrolled patients during active infection and followed them longitudinally. CDR1 is MNHEY, CDR2 SVGAGI, per germline. With V trimmed by 5 bases and J by 2 bases, 5 bases remained unmatched. The CDR3 covers 14 residues. The clonotype was recovered from a woman between 45 and 60 years old with COVID-19, enrolled during active disease. The V gene is TRBV6-5, the J gene TRBJ1-1, with 7 bases identical to TRBD1. The sequencing input was peripheral blood. CDR3 sequence: CASSMGQLNTEAFF. For the CDR3, the DNA is TGTGCCAGCAGTATGGGACAGTTAAACACTGAAGCTTTCTTT.